This passage covers 20 T cell receptor beta chains from one sample sequenced in a study of T cells in Graves' hyperthyroidism and ophthalmopathy. Amplification yielded TCR beta CDR3 regions, with RNA transcripts as the source. Using the HTBI primer set, a first-round RT-PCR was run on the TCR CDR3. TCRdb re-analysed the multiplex PCR reads in MiXCR, keeping a single row per CDR3 protein. This sample has 300,000 to 450,000 distinct CDR3 sequences, with 15% to 19% found just once. Sequenced: blood. The receptors here all came from a woman aged 18-29 years with Graves' hyperthyroidism that later progressed to Graves' ophthalmopathy.

A few counts support this clonotype. The genes are TRBV5-1 and TRBJ2-5; perhaps TRBD1 as D (5 bases). In germline, CDR1 is SGHRS, CDR2 YFSETQ. This CDR3 is 16 amino acids long. Between the trimmed V and J ends, which lost 1 base and 1 base, there was a span of 14 bases. CDR3 amino acids: CASSLNQGGFQETQYF. As DNA, the CDR3 is TGCGCCAGCAGCTTGAATCAGGGTGGATTCCAAGAGACCCAGTACTTC.

The chain carries TRBV12-5 and TRBJ2-1; D tentatively reads TRBD1 or TRBD2 (5 bases each). Trimming took off 3 bases at V and 2 bases at J, with 14 bases between the two ends. The CDR3 consists of 16 residues. Germline lookup yields CDR1 LGHNT and CDR2 FRNRAP. The CDR3 region has the DNA TGTGCTAGTGGTTTAATGGGGGACCCTACCTACAATGAGCAGTTCTTC. Amino acids: CASGLMGDPTYNEQFF.

This clonotype appeared many times. The rearrangement joins TRBV18 to TRBJ2-7; D might be TRBD1 or TRBD2, each matching 6 bases. V was trimmed by 5 bases and J by 5 bases, leaving 13 bases between them. The CDR3 extends over 13 amino acids. Germline assignment: CDR1 KGHSH and CDR2 LQKENI. For the CDR3, the DNA is TGTGCCAGCTCAATCCGGGGGCTCGACGAGCAGTACTTC. It specifies CASSIRGLDEQYF.

At least ten counts were recorded for this clonotype. The chain couples TRBV10-1 to TRBJ2-2, with D tentatively TRBD1 (5 bases). CDR1 is WNHNN, CDR2 SYGVQD, per germline (reference sequence). Trimming left V 0 bases short and J 3 bases short, with 8 bases between. The CDR3 extends over 15 amino acids. CDR3 in amino acids: CASSESQDHTGELFF. CDR3 sequence (DNA): TGCGCCAGCAGTGAGTCACAGGACCACACCGGGGAGCTGTTTTTT.

The chain employs TRBV7-3 and TRBJ2-1; TRBD2 matches at 13 bases. The junction had 19 bases not matched to a gene; V was cut back by 4 bases and J by 7 bases. CDR3 length: 20 residues. Germline assignment: CDR1 SGHTA and CDR2 FQGTGA. The CDR3 loop reads CASSSKLLRLAGGQGNEQFF. In DNA, the CDR3 is TGTGCCAGCAGCTCCAAATTACTTAGACTAGCGGGAGGCCAAGGAAATGAGCAGTTCTTC. The whole variable domain, remainder taken from reference TRBV7-3 and TRBJ2-1, is GAGVSQTPSNKVTEKGKYVELRCDPISGHTALYWYRQSLGQGPEFLIYFQGTGAADDSGLPNDRFFAVRPEGSVSTLKIQRTERGDSAVYLCASSSKLLRLAGGQGNEQFFGPGTRLTVL.

This clonotype has at least ten counts. The chain uses TRBV12-3 or TRBV12-4 and TRBJ1-1; a weak D match, TRBD1 (6 bases). This CDR3 contains 13 residues. Trimming left V 6 bases short and J 0 bases short, with 8 bases between. The CDR3 is CASSRQVNTEAFF. The CDR3 DNA reads TGTGCCAGCAGCCGACAGGTGAACACTGAAGCTTTCTTT.

This clonotype was counted at least ten times. The gene calls are TRBV28 and TRBJ2-7; 8 bases agree with TRBD2. The CDR3 length is 17 residues. J lost 4 bases, V lost 4 bases, and 15 bases had no gene match. From germline, CDR1 is MDHEN and CDR2 SYDVKM. The CDR3 is CASSSGLAFLPFYEQYF. CDR3 coding DNA: TGTGCCAGCAGTTCCGGACTAGCTTTCCTTCCCTTTTACGAGCAGTACTTC.

This clonotype was seen ten or more times. The J gene is TRBJ2-5, the V gene TRBV11-2, with a weak D call TRBD2 (5 bases). Trimming removed 1 base at V and 5 bases at J, with 8 bases between. The CDR3 spans 13 residues. Germline lookup yields CDR1 SGHAT and CDR2 FQNNGV. In DNA, the CDR3 is TGTGCCAGCAGCTTAGCTTGGGAGGAGACCCAGTACTTC. Protein sequence: CASSLAWEETQYF. Drawing the rest from reference TRBV11-2 and TRBJ2-5, the complete variable domain is EAGVAQSPRYKIIEKRQSVAFWCNPISGHATLYWYQQILGQGPKLLIQFQNNGVVDDSQLPKDRFSAERLKGVDSTLKIQPAKLEDSAVYLCASSLAWEETQYFGPGTRLLVL.

The V and J genes are TRBV20-1 and TRBJ2-3; 7 positions agree with TRBD1. The V gene end was trimmed by 7 bases and the J gene end by 10 bases; junction bases not matched to a gene: 8. The CDR3 is 11 residues long. The germline gives CDR1 DFQATT, CDR2 SNEGSKA (reference sequence). The CDR3 nucleotides are TGCAGTGTCTCAGGGGGATATTCGCAGTATTTT. Amino acids: CSVSGGYSQYF.

This clonotype was observed a few times. The chain couples TRBV3-1 to TRBJ2-1, with D possibly being TRBD2 (6 bases). Germline V lookup: CDR1 LGHDT, CDR2 YNNKEL (reference sequence). V lost 0 bases and J 6 bases, leaving 15 bases between the germline ends. The CDR3 consists of 16 residues. The CDR3 coding sequence is TGTGCCAGCAGCCAAGAACGCCTAGCGAAAGCCAATGAGCAGTTCTTC. Its translation: CASSQERLAKANEQFF.

This clonotype was seen repeatedly, ten times or more. The chain recombines TRBV12-3 or TRBV12-4 with TRBJ1-5, with D uncertain. The CDR3 spans 12 residues. V lost 4 bases and J 3 bases, leaving 4 bases between the germline ends. CDR3 coding DNA: TGTGCCAGCAGTTGGGACAATCAGCCCCAGCATTTT. This codes for CASSWDNQPQHF.

This clonotype was found many times. This sequence joins TRBV3-1 and TRBJ1-1, with TRBD1 matching 7 bases. CDR3 length: 15 amino acids. Germline CDR1 and CDR2: LGHDT and YNNKEL (reference sequence). After removal of 4 bases from V and 1 base from J, the junction contained 6 bases not matched to a gene. The chain's CDR3 is CASSLSDRANTEAFF. The CDR3 DNA follows: TGTGCCAGCAGCCTATCCGACAGGGCGAACACTGAAGCTTTCTTT.

Turning to this clonotype: At one end the junction does not follow the germline gene, possibly because of a read error. The chain carries TRBV7-2 and TRBJ2-6, with D possibly being TRBD1 (5 bases). The CDR3 extends over 15 amino acids. Germline assignment: CDR1 SGHTA and CDR2 FQGNSA. The CDR3 sequence: CASSLAGSGAKVLTF. The CDR3 DNA reads TGTGCCAGCAGCTTAGCAGGGTCTGGGGCCAAAGTCCTGACTTTC.

There are many counts of this clonotype. This chain links TRBV11-2 with TRBJ2-7; D gene uncertain. Germline-derived CDR1 and CDR2 are SGHAT and FQNNGV. With 0 bases removed from V and 1 base from J, the gap between germline ends came to 16 bases. This CDR3 is built from 17 residues. Written as DNA, the CDR3 is TGTGCCAGCAGCTTAGAGCGTTTAGGAACAGTATCCTACGAGCAGTACTTC. Protein sequence: CASSLERLGTVSYEQYF. Full variable domain (missing parts from reference TRBV11-2 and TRBJ2-7): EAGVAQSPRYKIIEKRQSVAFWCNPISGHATLYWYQQILGQGPKLLIQFQNNGVVDDSQLPKDRFSAERLKGVDSTLKIQPAKLEDSAVYLCASSLERLGTVSYEQYFGPGTRLTVT.

In its sample, this clonotype was seen many times. J is TRBJ2-7 and V is TRBV5-6; the D gene could be TRBD1 or TRBD2 (6 bases each). CDR3 length: 14 residues. Per the germline V gene, CDR1 is SGHDT and CDR2 is YYEEEE. The V end lost 4 bases, the J end lost 3 bases, and 14 bases lay between the germline ends. As DNA, the CDR3 is TGTGCCAGCAGCCCGTGGGGGCGGGACTACGAGCAGTACTTC. Protein product: CASSPWGRDYEQYF.

There are a few counts of this clonotype. The chain combines TRBV15 with TRBJ2-3; 13 bases line up with TRBD2. This CDR3 region has 17 residues. V shed 0 bases, J shed 2 bases, and the junction held 2 bases outside the gene matches. The germline V gene has CDR1 LNHNV and CDR2 YYDKDF (reference sequence). CDR3 nucleotide sequence: TGTGCCACCAGCAGAGATGGGACTAGCGGGGTCACAGATACGCAGTATTTT. Protein sequence: CATSRDGTSGVTDTQYF.

At least ten counts were recorded for this clonotype. V gene TRBV7-9 combines with J gene TRBJ2-2; 9 bases are a match to TRBD1. The CDR3 is 16 residues long. V was clipped by 5 bases and J by 1 base; unmatched bases: 5. Germline-derived CDR1 and CDR2 are SEHNR and FQNEAQ (reference sequence). The CDR3 sequence is CASSARDRENTGELFF. CDR3 in DNA: TGTGCCAGCAGCGCCCGGGACAGGGAGAACACCGGGGAGCTGTTTTTT.

This clonotype was observed once. This sequence joins TRBV19 and TRBJ2-5; perhaps TRBD2 as D (6 bases). V dropped 4 bases and J dropped 0 bases, with 12 bases sitting between them. The germline V gene has CDR1 LNHDA and CDR2 SQIVND (reference sequence). CDR3 length equals 15 residues. CDR3 DNA: TGTGCCAGTAGTAACCGGGACTGGTACCAAGAGACCCAGTACTTC. As protein: CASSNRDWYQETQYF.

This clonotype has at least ten counts. The gene calls are TRBV15 and TRBJ2-3, with TRBD2 matching 7 bases. The trim removed 0 bases at V and 6 bases at J, leaving 6 bases unmatched. The germline V gene has CDR1 LNHNV and CDR2 YYDKDF (reference sequence). This CDR3 spans 15 amino acids. The CDR3 loop reads CATSRDTAGVDTQYF. The CDR3 DNA sequence: TGTGCCACCAGCAGAGATACCGCGGGAGTGGATACGCAGTATTTT.

This clonotype was recorded at least ten times. This chain connects TRBV28 to TRBJ2-6; weak D call: TRBD2 (6 bases). Trimming removed 4 bases at V and 4 bases at J, with 14 bases between. Germline V lookup: CDR1 MDHEN, CDR2 SYDVKM. The CDR3 contains 16 residues. The chain's CDR3 is CASSSRRGAGANVLTF. The CDR3 DNA reads TGTGCCAGCAGTTCCCGGAGGGGCGCCGGGGCCAACGTCCTGACTTTC.